The source of this T cell receptor (beta chain) is a study of blood T cells in healthy people across ages. General observations from the study: There was a strong correlation between TCR beta diversity and naive T cell percentage.

A J-beta primer mix and a sample-barcoded 5' primer were used in a second PCR of roughly 6 to 11 cycles. From the 5' RACE reads, TCRdb called clonotypes with MiXCR, one entry per CDR3 protein. This sample has over a million distinct CDR3 sequences, with around 45% found just once. As concerns this clonotype: Its target is not known.

V was cut by 1 base and J by 5 bases, with 11 bases left in between. CDR3 length: 14 amino acids. Germline V CDR1 and CDR2: MGHRA, YSYEKL. The rearrangement joins TRBV4-1 to TRBJ2-5; D remains unclear. The TCR comes from a woman aged 60-70 years in good health. What was sequenced was blood. The CDR3 nucleotides read TGCGCCAGCAGCCAAGCCGCCTTAATTGAGACCCAGTACTTC. Translated, it gives CASSQAALIETQYF.